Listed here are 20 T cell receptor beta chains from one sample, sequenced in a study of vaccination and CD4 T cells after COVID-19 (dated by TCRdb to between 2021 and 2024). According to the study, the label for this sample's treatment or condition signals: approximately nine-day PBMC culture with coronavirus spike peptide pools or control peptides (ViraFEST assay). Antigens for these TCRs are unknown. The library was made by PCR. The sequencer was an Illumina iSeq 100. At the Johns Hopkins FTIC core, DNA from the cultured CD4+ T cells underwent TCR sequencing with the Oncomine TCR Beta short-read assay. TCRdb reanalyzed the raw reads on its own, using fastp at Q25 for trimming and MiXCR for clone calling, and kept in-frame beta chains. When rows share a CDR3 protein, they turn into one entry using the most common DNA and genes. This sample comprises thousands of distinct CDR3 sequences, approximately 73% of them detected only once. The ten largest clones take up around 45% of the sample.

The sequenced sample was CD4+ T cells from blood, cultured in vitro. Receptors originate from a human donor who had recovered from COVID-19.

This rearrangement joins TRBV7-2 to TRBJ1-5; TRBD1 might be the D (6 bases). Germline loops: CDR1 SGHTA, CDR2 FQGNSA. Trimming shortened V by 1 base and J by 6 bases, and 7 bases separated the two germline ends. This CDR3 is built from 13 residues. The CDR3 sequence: CASSLDRAQPQHF. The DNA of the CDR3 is TGTGCCAGCAGCTTAGACAGGGCTCAGCCCCAGCATTTT.

The CDR3 region has the DNA TGTGCCAGCAGCTTTGCGGGGCCCTCCTACGAGCAGTACTTC. Translated: CASSFAGPSYEQYF. The rearrangement links TRBV12-1 to TRBJ2-7; TRBD2 is the table's D call, not checked against the DNA. TRBV12-1 is tagged as a pseudogene. This CDR3 spans 14 amino acids.

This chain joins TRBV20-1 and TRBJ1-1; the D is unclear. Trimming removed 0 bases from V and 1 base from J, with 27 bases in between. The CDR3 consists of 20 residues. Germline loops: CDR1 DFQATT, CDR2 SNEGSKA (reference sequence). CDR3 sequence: CSARDLRPLESGIGNTEAFF. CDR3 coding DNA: TGCAGTGCTAGAGACTTACGGCCGCTGGAGTCCGGGATAGGGAACACTGAAGCTTTCTTT.

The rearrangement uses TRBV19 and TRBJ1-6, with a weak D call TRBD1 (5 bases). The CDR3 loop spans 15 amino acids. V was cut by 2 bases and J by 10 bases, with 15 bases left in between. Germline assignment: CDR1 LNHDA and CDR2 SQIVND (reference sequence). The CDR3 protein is CASSILPRGGSPLHF. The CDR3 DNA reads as TGTGCCAGTAGTATACTGCCAAGGGGAGGATCACCCCTCCACTTT.

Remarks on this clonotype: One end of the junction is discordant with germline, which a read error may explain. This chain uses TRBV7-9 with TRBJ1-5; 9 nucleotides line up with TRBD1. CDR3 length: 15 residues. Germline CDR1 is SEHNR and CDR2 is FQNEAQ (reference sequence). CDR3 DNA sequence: TGCGCCAGCAGCTTAACAGGGGGCCTGGATCAGCCCCAGCATTTT. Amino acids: CASSLTGGLDQPQHF.

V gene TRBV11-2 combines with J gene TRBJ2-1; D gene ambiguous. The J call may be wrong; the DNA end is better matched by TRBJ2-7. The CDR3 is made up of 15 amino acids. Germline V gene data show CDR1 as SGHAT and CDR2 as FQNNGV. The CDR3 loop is CASSLLGYPPDEQYF. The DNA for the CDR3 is TGTGCCAGCAGCTTGCTGGGATACCCCCCCGACGAGCAGTACTTC.

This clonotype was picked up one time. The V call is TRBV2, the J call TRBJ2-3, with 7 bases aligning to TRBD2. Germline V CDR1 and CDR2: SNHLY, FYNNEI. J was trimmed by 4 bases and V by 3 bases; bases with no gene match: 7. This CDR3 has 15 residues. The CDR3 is CASSDKRDPPDTQYF. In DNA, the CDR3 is TGTGCCAGCAGTGATAAGCGGGACCCGCCAGATACGCAGTATTTT. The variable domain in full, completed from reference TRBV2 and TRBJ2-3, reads EPEVTQTPSHQVTQMGQEVILRCVPISNHLYFYWYRQILGQKVEFLVSFYNNEISEKSEIFDDQFSVERPDGSNFTLKIRSTKLEDSAMYFCASSDKRDPPDTQYFGPGTRLTVL.

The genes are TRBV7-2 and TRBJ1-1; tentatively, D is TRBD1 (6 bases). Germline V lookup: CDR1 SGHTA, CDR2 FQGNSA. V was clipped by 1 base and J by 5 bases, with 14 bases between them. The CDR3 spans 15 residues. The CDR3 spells CASSLVLGGGTEAFF. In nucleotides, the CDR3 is TGTGCCAGCAGCTTAGTTCTGGGGGGCGGGACTGAAGCTTTCTTT.

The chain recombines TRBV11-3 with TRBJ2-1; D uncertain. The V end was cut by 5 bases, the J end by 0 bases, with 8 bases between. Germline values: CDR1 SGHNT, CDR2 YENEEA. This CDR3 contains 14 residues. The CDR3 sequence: CASSPHGSYNEQFF. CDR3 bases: TGTGCCAGCAGCCCGCATGGCTCCTACAATGAGCAGTTCTTC.

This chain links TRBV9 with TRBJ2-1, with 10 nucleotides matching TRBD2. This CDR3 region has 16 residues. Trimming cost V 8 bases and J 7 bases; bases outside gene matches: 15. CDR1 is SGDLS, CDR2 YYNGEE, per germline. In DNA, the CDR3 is TGTGCCAGTAGCATCACCCCCCTAGCGGGAGAGAATGAGCAGTTCTTC. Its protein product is CASSITPLAGENEQFF. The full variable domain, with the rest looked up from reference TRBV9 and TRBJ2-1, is DSGVTQTPKHLITATGQRVTLRCSPRSGDLSVYWYQQSLDQGLQFLIQYYNGEERAKGNILERFSAQQFPDLHSELNLSSLELGDSALYFCASSITPLAGENEQFFGPGTRLTVL.

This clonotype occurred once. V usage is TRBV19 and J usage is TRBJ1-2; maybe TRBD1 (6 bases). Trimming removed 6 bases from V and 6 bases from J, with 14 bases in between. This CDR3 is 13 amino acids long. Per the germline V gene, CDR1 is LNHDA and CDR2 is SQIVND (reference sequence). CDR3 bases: TGTGCCAGTAGCTTACAGGGATGGAATGGCTACACCTTC. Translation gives CASSLQGWNGYTF.

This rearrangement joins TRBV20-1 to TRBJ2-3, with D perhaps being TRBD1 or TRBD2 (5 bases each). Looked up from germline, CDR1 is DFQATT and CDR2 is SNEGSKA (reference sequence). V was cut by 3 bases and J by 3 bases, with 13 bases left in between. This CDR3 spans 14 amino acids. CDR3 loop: CSASPGTVTDTQYF. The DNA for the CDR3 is TGCAGTGCTAGCCCCGGGACCGTTACAGATACGCAGTATTTT.

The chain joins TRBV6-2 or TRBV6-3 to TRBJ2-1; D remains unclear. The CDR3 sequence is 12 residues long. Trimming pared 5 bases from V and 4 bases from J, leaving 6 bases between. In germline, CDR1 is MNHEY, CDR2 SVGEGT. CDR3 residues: CASSPQYNEQFF. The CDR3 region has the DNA TGTGCCAGCAGTCCTCAATACAATGAGCAGTTCTTC.

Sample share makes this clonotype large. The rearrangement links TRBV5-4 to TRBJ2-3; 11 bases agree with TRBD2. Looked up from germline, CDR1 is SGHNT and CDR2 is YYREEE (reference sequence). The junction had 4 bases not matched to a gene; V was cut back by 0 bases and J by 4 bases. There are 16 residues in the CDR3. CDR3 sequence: CASSLVLAGDADTQYF. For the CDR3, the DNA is TGTGCCAGCAGCTTGGTACTAGCGGGGGACGCAGATACGCAGTATTTT.

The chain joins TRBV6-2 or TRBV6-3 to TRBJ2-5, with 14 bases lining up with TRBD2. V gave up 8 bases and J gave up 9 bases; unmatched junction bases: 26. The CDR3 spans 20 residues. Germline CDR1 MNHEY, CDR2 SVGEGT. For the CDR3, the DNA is TGTGCCAGCCGCTCCTATTACCCGGCGGGACTAGCGGGGGCCTATTTTGCCCAGTACTTC. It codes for CASRSYYPAGLAGAYFAQYF.

The CDR3 region has the DNA TGTGCCAGCAGTGCGGGGCCTTATAATTCACCCCTCCACTTT. This encodes CASSAGPYNSPLHF. The V gene is TRBV6-1, the J gene TRBJ1-6; D perhaps matches TRBD1 (5 bases). CDR1 is MNHNS, CDR2 SASEGT, per germline. The CDR3 extends over 14 amino acids. Trimming removed 4 bases at V and 4 bases at J, with 8 bases between.

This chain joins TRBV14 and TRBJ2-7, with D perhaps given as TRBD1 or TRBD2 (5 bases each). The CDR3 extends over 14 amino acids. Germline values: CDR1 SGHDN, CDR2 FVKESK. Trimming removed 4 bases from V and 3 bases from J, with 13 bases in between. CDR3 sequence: CASSPYGANYEQYF. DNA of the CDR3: TGTGCCAGCAGCCCCTACGGGGCCAACTACGAGCAGTACTTC.

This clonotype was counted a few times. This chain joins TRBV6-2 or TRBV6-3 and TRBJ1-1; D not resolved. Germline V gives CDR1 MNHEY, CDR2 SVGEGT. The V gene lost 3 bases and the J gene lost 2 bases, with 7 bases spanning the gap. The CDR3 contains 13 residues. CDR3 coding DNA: TGTGCCAGCAGTTATTGGGGAAACACTGAAGCTTTCTTT. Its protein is CASSYWGNTEAFF.

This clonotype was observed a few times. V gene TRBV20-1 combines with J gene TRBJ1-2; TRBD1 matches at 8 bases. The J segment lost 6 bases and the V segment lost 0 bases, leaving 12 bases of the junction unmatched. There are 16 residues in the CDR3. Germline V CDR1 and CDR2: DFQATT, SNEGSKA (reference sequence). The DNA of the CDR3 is TGCAGTGCTAGAGATGCCAGGGGGCCGACTAGTAATGGCTACACCTTC. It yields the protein CSARDARGPTSNGYTF.

The CDR3 coding sequence is TGTGCCAGCAGCTTAGTAGGGGGCGCGTATAATTCACCCCTCCACTTT. Protein sequence: CASSLVGGAYNSPLHF. The chain links TRBV7-6 to TRBJ1-6; 7 positions match TRBD1. The CDR3 totals 16 residues. Germline loops: CDR1 SGHVS, CDR2 FNYEAQ. V trimming: 1 base; J trimming: 4 bases; junction bases outside the gene matches: 4.